A selection of T cell receptor beta chains follows, all from one sample in a study of OX40 agonist ivuxolimab in advanced cancers. The method was immunoSEQ multiplex PCR; TCRdb's version includes in-frame clones alone and lacks a portion of them. The sample yields roughly 57,000 clones, about four fifths seen once. Source: CD4+ or CD8+ T cells sorted from blood, taken in a trial of the OX40 agonist ivuxolimab. Every receptor here comes from an adult with an advanced solid tumor such as melanoma, head and neck, liver or kidney cancer. Each CDR3 is given with its conserved first and last residue. D genes are given only for firm matches. Some rows mark clone size as missing; the rest say once, few, many or name a class of expanded clone.

V gene: TRBV7-9; D gene: TRBD2; J gene: TRBJ2-7; clone size: NA; CDR3 protein: CASSRRTSGRGLGEQYF; CDR3 DNA: TGTGCCAGCAGCCGACGGACTAGCGGGAGAGGCTTGGGGGAGCAGTACTTC
V gene: TRBV7-2; D gene: NA; J gene: TRBJ1-1; clone size: NA; CDR3 protein: CASSLGRESEAFF; CDR3 DNA: TGTGCCAGCAGCTTAGGGCGAGAATCTGAAGCTTTCTTT
V gene: TRBV30; D gene: NA; J gene: TRBJ2-7; clone size: NA; CDR3 protein: CAWRGDGGGQYF; CDR3 DNA: TGTGCCTGGCGGGGGGACGGAGGGGGACAGTACTTC
V gene: TRBV7-2; D gene: TRBD1; J gene: TRBJ2-7; clone size: NA; CDR3 protein: CASSLGQVNYEQYF; CDR3 DNA: TGTGCCAGCAGCCTTGGACAGGTTAATTACGAGCAGTACTTC
V gene: TRBV2; D gene: NA; J gene: TRBJ2-1; clone size: NA; CDR3 protein: CASRERQYNEQFF; CDR3 DNA: TGTGCCAGCAGAGAAAGGCAATACAATGAGCAGTTCTTC
V gene: TRBV18; D gene: TRBD2; J gene: TRBJ2-5; clone size: NA; CDR3 protein: CASSPRGRAEGETQYF; CDR3 DNA: TGTGCCAGCTCACCGCGAGGGAGGGCCGAGGGAGAGACCCAGTACTTC
V gene: TRBV27; D gene: TRBD1; J gene: TRBJ2-6; clone size: once; CDR3 protein: CASSPVKGQGAGGANVLTF; CDR3 DNA: TGTGCCAGCAGTCCCGTGAAGGGACAGGGGGCTGGTGGGGCCAACGTCCTGACTTTC
V gene: TRBV19; D gene: NA; J gene: TRBJ2-3; clone size: NA; CDR3 protein: CASSRPQNGDTQYF; CDR3 DNA: TGTGCCAGTAGTCGCCCCCAAAACGGGGATACGCAGTATTTT
V gene: TRBV28; D gene: NA; J gene: TRBJ1-4; clone size: NA; CDR3 protein: CASSGRGIRAEKLFF; CDR3 DNA: TGTGCCAGCAGTGGCCGGGGGATTCGTGCTGAAAAACTGTTTTTT
V gene: TRBV28; D gene: TRBD2; J gene: TRBJ2-5; clone size: NA; CDR3 protein: CASSFGGGAVETQYF; CDR3 DNA: TGTGCCAGCAGTTTTGGCGGGGGGGCCGTGGAGACCCAGTACTTC
V gene: TRBV6-1; D gene: NA; J gene: TRBJ1-1; clone size: NA; CDR3 protein: CASGSRYDYTEAFF; CDR3 DNA: TGTGCCAGCGGGTCGAGGTACGACTACACTGAAGCTTTCTTT
V gene: TRBV5-1; D gene: NA; J gene: TRBJ1-6; clone size: NA; CDR3 protein: CASSQTPSYSPLHF; CDR3 DNA: TGCGCCAGCAGCCAGACCCCAAGCTACTCACCCCTCCACTTT
V gene: TRBV5-5; D gene: TRBD1; J gene: TRBJ2-7; clone size: NA; CDR3 protein: CASSFPGGVYEQYF; CDR3 DNA: TGTGCCAGCAGCTTTCCAGGGGGAGTCTACGAGCAGTACTTC
V gene: TRBV7-2; D gene: TRBD2; J gene: TRBJ2-5; clone size: NA; CDR3 protein: CASSAGGRETQYF; CDR3 DNA: TGTGCCAGCAGCGCCGGGGGGAGGGAGACCCAGTACTTC
V gene: TRBV7-2; D gene: TRBD2; J gene: TRBJ2-3; clone size: once; CDR3 protein: CASSLEAGAGDTQYF; CDR3 DNA: TGTGCCAGCAGCTTAGAAGCGGGGGCCGGGGATACGCAGTATTTT
V gene: TRBV28; D gene: NA; J gene: TRBJ1-6; clone size: NA; CDR3 protein: CASTSNGTPYNSPLHF; CDR3 DNA: TGTGCCAGCACCTCAAACGGGACACCCTATAATTCACCCCTCCACTTT
V gene: TRBV6-5; D gene: NA; J gene: TRBJ2-1; clone size: few; CDR3 protein: CASSSLDPSNEQFF; CDR3 DNA: TGTGCCAGCAGTTCGCTTGACCCCTCCAATGAGCAGTTCTTC
V gene: TRBV10-2; D gene: NA; J gene: TRBJ1-4; clone size: NA; CDR3 protein: CASSESRGWEKLFF; CDR3 DNA: TGCGCCAGCAGTGAGTCAAGGGGTTGGGAAAAACTGTTTTTT
V gene: TRBV5-1; D gene: NA; J gene: TRBJ1-1; clone size: NA; CDR3 protein: CASSLGANTEAFF; CDR3 DNA: TGCGCCAGCAGCTTGGGGGCGAACACTGAAGCTTTCTTT
V gene: TRBV29-1; D gene: NA; J gene: TRBJ1-1; clone size: NA; CDR3 protein: CSVEVRNTEAFF; CDR3 DNA: TGCAGCGTTGAAGTGAGGAACACTGAAGCTTTCTTT